The 25 T cell receptor beta chains in this list originate from one sample, sequenced in a study of PD-L1 blockade in urothelial cancer (dated by TCRdb to 2015 to 2018). The protocol used for the library was the immunoSEQ multiplex PCR assay. As stored in TCRdb, this immuneACCESS dataset retains in-frame rearrangements with V and J assigned. A fraction of the clones does not appear; measured against another copy, unresolved V genes explain less than half of the discrepancy, and the remainder lacks a known reason. The sample table shows around 70,000 clones, and around four fifths are seen once. The ten top clones hold approximately 5% of the sample. Sequenced here: PBMCs, sampled around atezolizumab (anti-PD-L1) treatment. These receptors were collected from a man aged 70 or older with urothelial cancer.

This clone was seen more than once but under ten times. V gene TRBV5-1 combines with J gene TRBJ2-7; the D gene is possibly TRBD2 (7 bases). Germline values: CDR1 SGHRS, CDR2 YFSETQ. The CDR3 is 13 amino acids. The V end was cut by 0 bases, the J end by 5 bases, with 9 bases between. CDR3 DNA sequence: TGCGCCAGCAGCTTGGAAGGGGGGGACGAGCAGTACTTC. This encodes CASSLEGGDEQYF.

This clone came up once. The chain is built from TRBV27 and TRBJ2-1; no reliable D call. The V gene lost 3 bases and the J gene lost 6 bases, with 15 bases spanning the gap. Germline assignment: CDR1 MNHEY and CDR2 SMNVEV (reference sequence). The CDR3 consists of 15 residues. In DNA form, the CDR3 reads TGTGCCAGCAGTTTTATCGGTCTAGACCGCAATGAGCAGTTCTTC. This sequence encodes CASSFIGLDRNEQFF.

This chain links TRBV2 with TRBJ2-2; possible D gene TRBD2, 6 bases. CDR1 is SNHLY and CDR2 is FYNNEI in the germline V gene. The length of the CDR3 is 14 residues. The V and J ends lost 5 bases and 2 bases respectively, with 9 bases between them. The DNA for the CDR3 is TGTGCCAGCAGTCGACTAGTAAACACCGGGGAGCTGTTTTTT. Protein product: CASSRLVNTGELFF.

V is TRBV5-1 and J is TRBJ2-3; no firm D call. V lost 1 base and J 2 bases, leaving 8 bases between the germline ends. CDR1 and CDR2 (germline): SGHRS, YFSETQ. The length of the CDR3 is 14 residues. The DNA of the CDR3 is TGCGCCAGCAGCTTGCTCTCTTCCACAGATACGCAGTATTTT. Protein sequence: CASSLLSSTDTQYF.

This rearrangement joins TRBV6-5 to TRBJ2-3, with TRBD2 identical over 9 bases. Trimming removed 6 bases from V and 2 bases from J; junction bases left unmatched: 6. The CDR3 loop spans 15 amino acids. CDR1 and CDR2 from the germline V gene are MNHEY and SVGAGI. The CDR3, as DNA: TGTGCCAGCAGGACTAGCGGAAGCCCCACAGATACGCAGTATTTT. Amino acids: CASRTSGSPTDTQYF.

This chain joins TRBV4-1 and TRBJ1-5, with D unresolved. The length of the CDR3 is 16 residues. Germline CDR1 is MGHRA and CDR2 is YSYEKL. Deletions cut 0 bases from V and 4 bases from J, with 13 bases between. The CDR3: CASSQEGRAGNQPQHF. The CDR3 DNA reads TGCGCCAGCAGCCAAGAGGGGAGAGCAGGTAATCAGCCCCAGCATTTT.

This clone is a singleton in its sample. The chain is built from TRBV28 and TRBJ1-1; D gene unclear. Germline V gene data show CDR1 as MDHEN and CDR2 as SYDVKM. V gave up 4 bases and J gave up 8 bases, with 8 bases separating them. The CDR3 contains 11 residues. The CDR3 DNA sequence: TGTGCCAGCAGTTATACAGAGGAAGCTTTCTTT. Translation gives CASSYTEEAFF.

The CDR3 loop reads CASIWSGQRSNQPQHF. In DNA form, the CDR3 reads TGCGCCAGCATCTGGTCGGGACAGCGAAGCAATCAGCCCCAGCATTTT. The V gene is TRBV10-1, the J gene TRBJ1-5, with 7 bases fitting TRBD1. The CDR3 spans 16 residues. With 7 bases clipped from V and 1 base from J, the junction kept 10 bases outside the gene matches. CDR1 WNHNN and CDR2 SYGVQD come from the germline V gene (reference sequence).

V usage is TRBV2 and J usage is TRBJ2-3; tentative D call: TRBD2 (7 bases). With 2 bases removed from V and 5 bases from J, the gap between germline ends came to 17 bases. CDR1 and CDR2 from the germline V gene are SNHLY and FYNNEI. This CDR3 is 16 amino acids long. The CDR3 DNA follows: TGTGCCAGCAGTGAAAAGGGGGGGGGAGGAGTAGATACGCAGTATTTT. Protein sequence: CASSEKGGGGVDTQYF.

This chain joins TRBV2 and TRBJ2-1; 11 bases agree with TRBD1. The V segment lost 7 bases and the J segment 7 bases; nucleotides outside the gene matches: 6. The CDR3 extends over 14 amino acids. Germline V lookup: CDR1 SNHLY, CDR2 FYNNEI. The CDR3 loop reads CASTPGQGDNEQFF. In nucleotides, the CDR3 is TGTGCCAGCACACCGGGACAGGGGGATAATGAGCAGTTCTTC. Full variable domain (outside the CDR3, taken from reference TRBV2 and TRBJ2-1): EPEVTQTPSHQVTQMGQEVILRCVPISNHLYFYWYRQILGQKVEFLVSFYNNEISEKSEIFDDQFSVERPDGSNFTLKIRSTKLEDSAMYFCASTPGQGDNEQFFGPGTRLTVL.

The V and J genes are TRBV7-9 and TRBJ2-7, with D possibly being TRBD2 (6 bases). Germline CDR1 reads SEHNR; CDR2 reads FQNEAQ (reference sequence). Trimming took 2 bases from V and 6 from J, leaving 17 bases between them. The CDR3 contains 15 residues. This CDR3 reads CASSLQAGQRSEQYF. CDR3 bases: TGTGCCAGCAGCTTACAGGCGGGGCAGCGGAGCGAGCAGTACTTC.

The V and J genes are TRBV6-6 and TRBJ2-3, with D perhaps TRBD2 (5 bases). The germline V gene has CDR1 MNHNY and CDR2 SVGAGI (reference sequence). The CDR3 length is 15 residues. V was cut by 11 bases and J by 3 bases, with 21 bases left in between. The DNA for the CDR3 is TGTGCCTCTGGGAGTGGACTCACACTTACAGATACGCAGTATTTT. Its translation is CASGSGLTLTDTQYF.

V gene TRBV18 combines with J gene TRBJ2-7, with 9 bases aligning to TRBD2. Germline trimming cut 3 bases from V and 0 bases from J; bases unmatched to any gene: 15. CDR3 length: 19 amino acids. CDR1 KGHSH and CDR2 LQKENI come from the germline V gene. CDR3 sequence: CASSPLFKTSGGNSYEQYF. The CDR3 nucleotides read TGTGCCAGCTCACCCCTGTTTAAGACTAGCGGAGGGAACTCCTACGAGCAGTACTTC.

This chain connects TRBV28 to TRBJ2-3; 10 nucleotides line up with TRBD2. Germline loops: CDR1 MDHEN, CDR2 SYDVKM. V was clipped by 5 bases and J by 2 bases; unmatched bases: 7. CDR3 length: 16 amino acids. CDR3 in DNA: TGTGCCAGCAGTCCTTGGACTAGCGGCAACACAGATACGCAGTATTTT. It encodes CASSPWTSGNTDTQYF. The entire variable domain, with the rest obtained from reference TRBV28 and TRBJ2-3, is as follows: DVKVTQSSRYLVKRTGEKVFLECVQDMDHENMFWYRQDPGLGLRLIYFSYDVKMKEKGDIPEGYSVSREKKERFSLILESASTNQTSMYLCASSPWTSGNTDTQYFGPGTRLTVL.

This sequence joins TRBV10-2 and TRBJ2-7, with 7 bases identical to TRBD2. This CDR3 spans 17 amino acids. With 2 bases clipped from V and 2 bases from J, the junction kept 12 bases outside the gene matches. Per the germline V gene, CDR1 is WSHSY and CDR2 is SAAADI. The CDR3 loop is CASSENGGGGSAYEQYF. CDR3 DNA sequence: TGCGCCAGCAGTGAGAATGGGGGGGGAGGTTCCGCCTACGAGCAGTACTTC.

The chain links TRBV19 to TRBJ1-1; 9 bases line up with TRBD1. The J segment lost 8 bases and the V segment lost 5 bases, leaving 9 bases of the junction unmatched. The germline CDR1 and CDR2 sequences are LNHDA and SQIVND (reference sequence). The CDR3 has 14 amino acids. The CDR3 bases are TGTGCCAGTAGTTTTAACACAGGGGGCGCGGAAGCTTTCTTT. Translated, it gives CASSFNTGGAEAFF.

This clone was counted once. The chain combines TRBV6-5 with TRBJ2-1; a weak D match, TRBD2 (6 bases). There are 14 residues in the CDR3. Trimming cost V 5 bases and J 6 bases, with 14 bases left between them. Germline V CDR1 and CDR2: MNHEY, SVGAGI. CDR3 sequence (DNA): TGTGCCAGCAGTAGGGGCGGAGGGTCCAATGAGCAGTTCTTC. Translating gives CASSRGGGSNEQFF.

V gene TRBV2 combines with J gene TRBJ1-3; D possibly corresponds to TRBD1 (6 bases). Trimming pared 4 bases from V and 2 bases from J, leaving 6 bases between. CDR1 is SNHLY and CDR2 is FYNNEI in the germline V gene. The CDR3 runs 13 residues. The CDR3 nucleotides are TGTGCCAGCAGTGGGACAGCTGGAAACACCATATATTTT. Its protein product is CASSGTAGNTIYF.

The chain combines TRBV9 with TRBJ2-1; 7 bases are a match to TRBD2. V dropped 2 bases and J dropped 2; count of bases not matched to a gene: 7. The CDR3 sequence is 16 residues long. From germline, CDR1 is SGDLS and CDR2 YYNGEE. CDR3 in DNA: TGTGCCAGCAGCGTTCTCCCGGCGGGGGCCTACAATGAGCAGTTCTTC. Protein product: CASSVLPAGAYNEQFF. The full variable domain, its missing parts supplied by reference TRBV9 and TRBJ2-1, is DSGVTQTPKHLITATGQRVTLRCSPRSGDLSVYWYQQSLDQGLQFLIQYYNGEERAKGNILERFSAQQFPDLHSELNLSSLELGDSALYFCASSVLPAGAYNEQFFGPGTRLTVL.

The chain links TRBV11-2 to TRBJ2-2; D perhaps matches TRBD1 (6 bases). CDR3 length: 16 amino acids. Germline CDR1 and CDR2: SGHAT and FQNNGV. V lost 5 bases, J lost 5 bases, and 18 bases lay in between. CDR3 sequence (DNA): TGTGCCAGCAGCCGCATGCAGGGGCGCTTAACCGGGGAGCTGTTTTTT. Its protein is CASSRMQGRLTGELFF. Supplemented by reference TRBV11-2 and TRBJ2-2, the full variable domain reads EAGVAQSPRYKIIEKRQSVAFWCNPISGHATLYWYQQILGQGPKLLIQFQNNGVVDDSQLPKDRFSAERLKGVDSTLKIQPAKLEDSAVYLCASSRMQGRLTGELFFGEGSRLTVL.

J is TRBJ2-3 and V is TRBV7-2, with 8 positions matching TRBD2. The germline gives CDR1 SGHTA, CDR2 FQGNSA. CDR3 size: 15 residues. Trimming took 3 bases from V and 0 from J; bases not matched to a gene: 2. The CDR3 DNA reads TGTGCCAGCAGCTTCCGACTAGCGAGCACAGATACGCAGTATTTT. Translation: CASSFRLASTDTQYF.

This sequence joins TRBV28 and TRBJ1-4; TRBD1 matches at 7 bases. Germline CDR1 is MDHEN and CDR2 is SYDVKM. With 6 bases clipped from V and 8 bases from J, the junction kept 15 bases outside the gene matches. The CDR3 extends over 16 amino acids. CDR3 DNA sequence: TGTGCCAGCAGCCCGACAGGGTCGGTCTACAAAGAAAAACTGTTTTTT. It codes for CASSPTGSVYKEKLFF.

V usage is TRBV11-3 and J usage is TRBJ2-1; TRBD2 aligns across 10 bases. Germline trimming cut 3 bases from V and 7 bases from J; bases unmatched to any gene: 6. Germline lookup yields CDR1 SGHNT and CDR2 YENEEA. This CDR3 spans 15 amino acids. CDR3 sequence: CASSLASGSVNEQFF. The CDR3 DNA reads as TGTGCCAGCAGCTTGGCTAGCGGGAGTGTGAATGAGCAGTTCTTC.

This chain joins TRBV14 and TRBJ1-1; 7 bases agree with TRBD1. The germline CDR1 and CDR2 sequences are SGHDN and FVKESK. The V segment lost 3 bases and the J segment 4 bases; nucleotides outside the gene matches: 8. The length of the CDR3 is 15 residues. CDR3 loop: CASSHPTGAGTEAFF. Here the CDR3 DNA reads TGTGCCAGCAGCCACCCCACAGGGGCCGGCACTGAAGCTTTCTTT.

Of note for this clone: Given a much more abundant clone one base away, this may be a read error. The same CDR3 arises from other DNA sequences in this sample as well. The chain links TRBV28 to TRBJ1-2; D is uncertain. The CDR3 spans 13 residues. Looked up from germline, CDR1 is MDHEN and CDR2 is SYDVKM. V lost 9 bases and J 4 bases, leaving 15 bases between the germline ends. CDR3 coding DNA: TGTGCCAGTACCTCCGGGGTGCGCTATGGCTACACCTTC. The encoded protein is CASTSGVRYGYTF.